These 19 T cell receptor beta chains were all obtained from the same sample, sequenced in a study of early T cells in non-severe SARS-CoV-2 infection. TCRdb re-analysed the 5' RACE reads in MiXCR, keeping a single row per CDR3 protein. The table includes approximately 70,000 distinct CDR3 sequences, around 9.1% detected once. This specimen consisted of whole blood, obtained at baseline. These TCRs come from an adult who was a healthcare worker with PCR-confirmed SARS-CoV-2 infection or an uninfected control (not recorded which).

The chain is built from TRBV29-1 and TRBJ2-2; TRBD2 matches at 10 bases. Germline V gives CDR1 SQVTM, CDR2 ANQGSEA. V lost 7 bases, J lost 3 bases, and 5 bases stayed unmatched. The CDR3 loop spans 14 amino acids. This CDR3 is CSAQAGGYTGELFF. In DNA, the CDR3 is TGCAGCGCCCAAGCGGGGGGGTACACCGGGGAGCTGTTTTTT.

This sequence joins TRBV18 and TRBJ2-5; 9 bases map to TRBD2. This CDR3 has 14 amino acids. The V gene's germline CDR1 is KGHSH and CDR2 LQKENI. V gave up 1 base and J gave up 5 bases; unmatched junction bases: 2. The CDR3 region is CASSPLGLAETQYF. The CDR3 nucleotides read TGTGCCAGCTCACCACTAGGACTAGCGGAGACCCAGTACTTC.

This clonotype was counted only a few times. The chain carries TRBV20-1 and TRBJ2-4; tentatively, D is TRBD1 or TRBD2 (6 bases each). CDR3 length equals 11 residues. Trimming shortened V by 6 bases and J by 9 bases, and 12 bases separated the two germline ends. Germline V lookup: CDR1 DFQATT, CDR2 SNEGSKA (reference sequence). The CDR3 loop reads CSAGGLGIQYF. CDR3 nucleotides: TGCAGTGCAGGGGGGCTGGGCATTCAGTACTTC.

This clonotype was counted between two and nine times. The CDR3 nucleotides read TGTGCCAGCAGCCAAAAATCCAGGGAAAAGACCTACGAGCAGTACTTC. The encoded protein is CASSQKSREKTYEQYF. The chain combines TRBV14 with TRBJ2-7; a possible D gene is TRBD1 (5 bases). The V gene lost 2 bases and the J gene lost 2 bases, with 16 bases spanning the gap. From germline, CDR1 is SGHDN and CDR2 FVKESK. CDR3 size: 16 residues.

This clonotype came up a few times. This chain links TRBV4-3 with TRBJ2-7, with 8 nucleotides matching TRBD2. V lost 4 bases, J lost 0 bases, and 8 bases stayed unmatched. The CDR3 covers 16 residues. CDR1 and CDR2 from the germline V gene are LGHNA and YSLEER. The CDR3 DNA reads TGCGCCAGCAGCCCCACTGTCGGGGGGGCCTCCTACGAGCAGTACTTC. It is translated as CASSPTVGGASYEQYF.

The sample holds a few counts of this clonotype. This chain connects TRBV27 to TRBJ1-2; D perhaps matches TRBD1 (5 bases). V was cut by 5 bases and J by 2 bases, with 15 bases left in between. The CDR3 has 15 residues. Germline CDR1 is MNHEY and CDR2 is SMNVEV (reference sequence). The DNA of the CDR3 is TGTGCCAGCAGTCCTCGTTGGGGCGGGAACTATGGCTACACCTTC. This codes for CASSPRWGGNYGYTF.

In its sample, this clonotype was seen a few times. The chain couples TRBV12-3 or TRBV12-4 to TRBJ2-1; 9 bases align to TRBD2. The CDR3 covers 16 residues. Unmatched junction bases numbered 15, after V lost 5 bases and J lost 10 bases. The CDR3 spells CASSPSAGGLLWEQFF. The CDR3 DNA sequence: TGTGCCAGCAGTCCCTCAGCGGGGGGACTCCTATGGGAGCAGTTCTTC.

This clonotype turned up a few times. A single base separates this from a much larger clone, so it may be a read error. This rearrangement joins TRBV27 to TRBJ1-5; no clear D. Germline assignment: CDR1 MNHEY and CDR2 SMNVEV (reference sequence). The CDR3 totals 15 residues. CDR3 sequence reads: CANSLGAGMGQPQHF. The CDR3, as DNA: TGTGCCAACAGTTTGGGCGCGGGCATGGGCCAGCCCCAGCATTTT.

Only one count was recorded for this clonotype. The chain carries TRBV7-9 and TRBJ2-3; D is undetermined. Trimming stripped 6 bases from V and 1 base from J, with 8 bases between. There are 13 residues in the CDR3. Germline lookup yields CDR1 SEHNR and CDR2 FQNEAQ (reference sequence). The CDR3 loop is CASSPRRTDTQYF. CDR3 nucleotide sequence: TGTGCCAGCAGTCCCAGACGCACAGATACGCAGTATTTT.

The chain carries TRBV25-1 and TRBJ2-1, with 9 bases aligning to TRBD2. Germline CDR1 is MGHDK and CDR2 is SYGVNS. The CDR3 consists of 15 residues. The V gene end was trimmed by 1 base and the J gene end by 7 bases; junction bases not matched to a gene: 5. In DNA, the CDR3 is TGTGCCAGCAGTGAATGGAGCGGGGGGAGGAATGAGCAGTTCTTC. Its protein product is CASSEWSGGRNEQFF.

This clonotype has ten or more counts. This chain joins TRBV20-1 and TRBJ1-2; the D is unclear. Trimming cost V 3 bases and J 1 base, with 6 bases left between them. This CDR3 has 12 amino acids. From germline, CDR1 is DFQATT and CDR2 SNEGSKA (reference sequence). The DNA of the CDR3 is TGCAGTGCTAGTTACCATAACTATGGCTACACCTTC. This translates into CSASYHNYGYTF.

The sample holds a few counts of this clonotype. This chain connects TRBV6-1 to TRBJ2-2, with D possibly being TRBD1 (5 bases). The CDR3 totals 15 residues. CDR1 is MNHNS and CDR2 is SASEGT in the germline V gene. The germline V and J ends were trimmed by 6 bases and 1 base, with 12 bases remaining between them. CDR3 coding DNA: TGTGCCAGCAGACGGACAACCCTGAACACCGGGGAGCTGTTTTTT. This codes for CASRRTTLNTGELFF.

This clonotype occurred many times. Here the CDR3 reads CASSLGTAPNTEAFF. CDR3 nucleotide sequence: TGCGCCAGCAGCTTGGGGACGGCACCGAACACTGAAGCTTTCTTT. This chain links TRBV5-1 with TRBJ1-1; no definite D call. Germline lookup yields CDR1 SGHRS and CDR2 YFSETQ. Trimming pared 0 bases from V and 1 base from J, leaving 10 bases between. The CDR3 has 15 residues.

The chain employs TRBV4-1 and TRBJ2-2; 12 nucleotides agree with TRBD1. V dropped 5 bases and J dropped 2; count of bases not matched to a gene: 15. Germline assignment: CDR1 MGHRA and CDR2 YSYEKL. The CDR3 is made up of 20 amino acids. The CDR3 is CASSIKRRDRGPSNTGELFF. DNA of the CDR3: TGCGCCAGCAGCATCAAACGTCGGGACAGGGGGCCTTCCAACACCGGGGAGCTGTTTTTT.

This clonotype showed up just a few times. The chain carries TRBV7-2 and TRBJ1-2, with D maybe TRBD1 (5 bases). The germline CDR1 and CDR2 sequences are SGHTA and FQGNSA. The CDR3 loop spans 13 amino acids. V dropped 5 bases and J dropped 8 bases, with 15 bases sitting between them. This CDR3 is CASSPMGGRGYTF. Here the CDR3 DNA reads TGTGCCAGCAGCCCCATGGGGGGACGGGGCTACACCTTC.

This clonotype was observed at least ten times. The chain carries TRBV5-1 and TRBJ1-1, with D possibly TRBD1 on 5 matching bases. CDR1 is SGHRS, CDR2 YFSETQ, per germline. Trimming took off 4 bases at V and 5 bases at J, with 15 bases between the two ends. This CDR3 comprises 14 residues. DNA of the CDR3: TGCGCCAGCAGCGCAACAGGTGAAGGAACTGAAGCTTTCTTT. Its protein is CASSATGEGTEAFF.

This clonotype was seen more than once but under ten times. V and J are TRBV9 and TRBJ2-3, with D tentatively TRBD2 (6 bases). CDR3 length: 16 residues. V lost 3 bases to trimming and J lost 6 bases, with 20 bases between them. CDR1 SGDLS and CDR2 YYNGEE come from the germline V gene. CDR3 coding DNA: TGTGCCAGCAGCGCTCCTACTAGCTCCCCATCCGATACGCAGTATTTT. It encodes CASSAPTSSPSDTQYF. Full variable domain (missing parts from reference TRBV9 and TRBJ2-3): DSGVTQTPKHLITATGQRVTLRCSPRSGDLSVYWYQQSLDQGLQFLIQYYNGEERAKGNILERFSAQQFPDLHSELNLSSLELGDSALYFCASSAPTSSPSDTQYFGPGTRLTVL.

The J gene is TRBJ2-3, the V gene TRBV7-3; no firm D call. The CDR3 is 13 residues long. Trimming stripped 8 bases from V and 0 bases from J, with 9 bases between. CDR1 SGHTA and CDR2 FQGTGA come from the germline V gene. The CDR3 nucleotides read TGTGCCAGCGGGGTGGAGAGCACAGATACGCAGTATTTT. It translates to CASGVESTDTQYF.

The chain employs TRBV29-1 and TRBJ2-1, with 8 nucleotides matching TRBD1. CDR1 is SQVTM and CDR2 is ANQGSEA in the germline V gene. The CDR3 totals 12 residues. V gave up 3 bases and J gave up 7 bases; unmatched junction bases: 2. CDR3 amino acids: CSVDRTGNEQFF. For the CDR3, the DNA is TGCAGCGTTGACCGGACAGGGAATGAGCAGTTCTTC.